Listed below are T cell receptor beta chains from one sample, sequenced in a study of blood T cells in healthy people across ages. TCRdb processed the 5' RACE reads anew with MiXCR; each CDR3 protein has one entry. The table lists approximately 1.5 million distinct CDR3 sequences, 35% to 45% of them singletons. Sequencing was carried out using blood. Receptors were obtained from a woman younger than 30 in good health. Both conserved end residues are part of each CDR3. Fields, in order: clone size, V gene, D gene, J gene, CDR3 protein, CDR3 DNA. A D gene is named only where the DNA matches it firmly. Size is omitted from some rows. Given values are once, few, many or a class for expanded clones.

>.|TRBV20-1|TRBD1|TRBJ2-1
CSAGQGLNYNEQFF
TGCAGTGCCGGACAGGGGCTTAACTACAATGAGCAGTTCTTC
>.|TRBV28|TRBD2|TRBJ2-1
CASSPIGLAGIYNEQFF
TGTGCCAGCAGTCCCATCGGACTAGCGGGAATTTACAATGAGCAGTTCTTC
>many|TRBV7-9|.|TRBJ2-7
CASSLDPSYEQYF
TGTGCCAGCAGCTTAGATCCGTCCTACGAGCAGTACTTC
>.|TRBV20-1|.|TRBJ2-1
CSAHDPPNQVYSEQFF
TGCAGTGCTCATGACCCACCGAACCAAGTTTACAGTGAGCAGTTCTTC
>.|TRBV12-3/TRBV12-4|TRBD1|TRBJ2-1
CASSFLFGQVPHEQFF
TGTGCCAGCAGTTTTCTCTTTGGACAGGTTCCCCATGAGCAGTTCTTC
>.|TRBV12-3/TRBV12-4|TRBD1|TRBJ2-2
CASSLTGQGNTGELFF
TGTGCCAGCAGTTTGACTGGACAGGGGAACACCGGGGAGCTGTTTTTT
>.|TRBV9|TRBD1|TRBJ2-1
CASSVDRGPGNEQFF
TGTGCCAGCAGCGTAGACAGGGGGCCCGGCAATGAGCAGTTCTTC
>few|TRBV20-1|.|TRBJ2-1
CSAIVQPGKNEQFF
TGCAGTGCTATAGTACAACCAGGGAAGAATGAGCAGTTCTTC
>.|TRBV7-2|.|TRBJ2-1
CASGLGQGRGEQFF
TGTGCCAGCGGCTTGGGGCAGGGCCGGGGTGAGCAGTTCTTC
>.|TRBV20-1|.|TRBJ1-1
CSARDQAGAREAFF
TGCAGTGCTAGAGATCAGGCGGGGGCTCGGGAAGCTTTCTTT
>.|TRBV20-1|.|TRBJ2-7
CSAIRVGEQYF
TGCAGTGCTATCAGGGTCGGCGAGCAGTACTTC
>.|TRBV7-2|TRBD2|TRBJ2-1
CASSLGLAADEQFF
TGTGCCAGCAGCTTAGGACTAGCGGCCGATGAGCAGTTCTTC
>.|TRBV4-2|TRBD2|TRBJ2-3
CASSQGSSGFESWTDTQYF
TGTGCCAGCAGCCAAGGTAGTAGCGGGTTCGAGTCATGGACAGATACGCAGTATTTT
>few|TRBV6-2/TRBV6-3|.|TRBJ2-5
CASSYEARGEETQYF
TGTGCCAGCAGTTACGAGGCCAGGGGAGAAGAGACCCAGTACTTC
>few|TRBV6-5|.|TRBJ1-2
CASSPQGVPNYGYTF
TGTGCCAGCAGTCCCCAAGGGGTTCCGAACTATGGCTACACCTTC
>.|TRBV4-3|.|TRBJ2-7
CASSQGGGAGYEQYF
TGCGCCAGCAGCCAAGGAGGGGGTGCGGGCTACGAGCAGTACTTC
>.|TRBV16|.|TRBJ1-5
CASSLSSRRGLQPQHF
TGTGCCAGCAGCTTGTCATCGCGGCGGGGTCTTCAGCCCCAGCATTTT
>.|TRBV4-2|.|TRBJ2-7
CASSPLGGPNAHYEQYF
TGTGCCAGCAGCCCCTTGGGCGGTCCAAACGCCCACTACGAGCAGTACTTC
>.|TRBV27|.|TRBJ1-1
CANSLSPGSTEAFF
TGTGCCAACAGTTTATCCCCAGGGTCCACTGAAGCTTTCTTT
>.|TRBV2|TRBD2|TRBJ2-2
CASSERLANIGELFF
TGTGCCAGCAGTGAGAGACTAGCGAACATCGGGGAGCTGTTTTTT
>few|TRBV29-1|.|TRBJ2-7
CSVDDEQYF
TGCAGCGTTGACGATGAGCAGTACTTC
>few|TRBV11-2|TRBD2|TRBJ2-7
CASSSPSGIVTYEQYF
TGTGCCAGCAGCTCACCTAGCGGGATCGTGACGTACGAGCAGTACTTC
>.|TRBV7-9|.|TRBJ1-5
CASSVDGYQPQHF
TGTGCCAGCAGCGTAGACGGTTATCAGCCCCAGCATTTT
>.|TRBV7-2|TRBD2|TRBJ2-2
CVCRTSWDTGELFF
TGTGTTTGCCGGACTAGCTGGGACACCGGGGAGCTGTTTTTT
>.|TRBV7-3|TRBD2|TRBJ2-3
CASSYLAGETDTQYF
TGTGCCAGCAGCTATCTAGCGGGAGAAACAGATACGCAGTATTTT
>few|TRBV15|TRBD2|TRBJ2-7
CATSRVGLAGSYEQYF
TGTGCCACCAGCAGGGTGGGACTAGCGGGATCGTACGAGCAGTACTTC
>.|TRBV6-5|TRBD1|TRBJ2-7
CASSSLTGFYGQYF
TGTGCCAGCAGTTCCCTGACAGGGTTCTACGGGCAGTACTTC
>few|TRBV4-2|TRBD2|TRBJ2-1
CASSQEGTSGDNNEQFF
TGTGCCAGCAGCCAAGAAGGGACTAGCGGGGACAACAATGAGCAGTTCTTC
>.|TRBV30|.|TRBJ2-3
CAWSKMADPRTDTQYF
TGTGCCTGGAGTAAAATGGCGGATCCTCGCACAGATACGCAGTATTTT
>few|TRBV6-2/TRBV6-3|TRBD2|TRBJ2-5
CASRTTSLAGGETQYF
TGTGCCAGCAGAACCACCTCGCTAGCGGGAGGCGAGACCCAGTACTTC
>.|TRBV7-2|.|TRBJ2-1
CASSPDCLYNEQFF
TGTGCCAGCTCGCCGGACTGCCTCTACAATGAGCAGTTCTTC
>.|TRBV5-1|.|TRBJ2-5
CASSLELSGGGETQYF
TGCGCCAGCAGCTTGGAGCTCAGCGGAGGGGGAGAGACCCAGTACTTC
>.|TRBV5-1|.|TRBJ1-3
CASSLATGIGNTIYF
TGCGCCAGCAGCTTGGCCACAGGCATCGGAAACACCATATATTTT
>.|TRBV6-5|TRBD1|TRBJ1-2
CASSYSGQLHYGYTF
TGTGCCAGCAGTTACTCGGGACAGCTTCACTATGGCTACACCTTC
>few|TRBV7-9|TRBD1|TRBJ2-1
CASSARDRGYNEQFF
TGTGCCAGCAGCGCCCGGGACAGGGGCTACAATGAGCAGTTCTTC